Below, 5 T cell receptor beta chains from the same sample are listed, as sequenced in a study of blood T cells in healthy people across ages. A sample-barcoded 5' primer and a J-beta primer mix were used in a second PCR of roughly 6 to 11 cycles. TCRdb passed the 5' RACE reads through MiXCR, listing each CDR3 protein once. Among about 580,000 distinct CDR3 sequences listed, 40% to 55% were seen once. Source material: blood. These receptors all come from a man of 80 years or more in good health.

Comments on this clonotype: Without the conserved terminal phenylalanine or tryptophan, this CDR3 likely stems from a read error. This rearrangement joins TRBV10-3 to TRBJ2-1; 9 nucleotides agree with TRBD2. Germline-derived CDR1 and CDR2 are ENHRY and SYGVKD. The CDR3 is made up of 18 amino acids. The ends lost 10 bases at V and 0 bases at J; junction bases unmatched: 16. This chain's CDR3 is CATSRASGTPSSYNEQFC. CDR3 nucleotides: TGTGCCACTTCACGGGCTAGCGGGACCCCGAGCTCCTACAATGAGCAGTTCTGC.

V usage is TRBV15 and J usage is TRBJ1-4; TRBD1 aligns across 7 bases. V lost 2 bases and J lost 7; bases outside the gene matches: 7. The CDR3 is made up of 15 amino acids. Germline assignment: CDR1 LNHNV and CDR2 YYDKDF (reference sequence). The CDR3 nucleotides are TGTGCCACCAGCAGATCTCGACAGGGAGGTGAAAAACTGTTTTTT. Protein: CATSRSRQGGEKLFF.

J is TRBJ1-2 and V is TRBV27; D perhaps matches TRBD1 (5 bases). CDR1 MNHEY and CDR2 SMNVEV come from the germline V gene (reference sequence). There are 14 residues in the CDR3. The germline V and J ends were trimmed by 11 bases and 1 base, with 17 bases remaining between them. The CDR3 DNA sequence: TGTGCCTCGAAGAGACCCGACAGTAACTATGGCTACACCTTC. Translating it yields CASKRPDSNYGYTF.

Many counts were recorded for this clonotype. The chain couples TRBV6-6 to TRBJ1-5, with D unresolved. Germline CDR1 MNHNY, CDR2 SVGAGI (reference sequence). V lost 8 bases to trimming and J lost 1 base, with 9 bases between them. The CDR3 is 13 residues long. Written as DNA, the CDR3 is TGTGCCAGCTCTCGGGAAAGCAATCAGCCCCAGCATTTT. Translating gives CASSRESNQPQHF.

This clonotype was detected ten times or more. V is TRBV6-5 and J is TRBJ2-1; D not resolved. Germline V gene lookup returns CDR1 MNHEY and CDR2 SVGAGI. Trimming shortened V by 2 bases and J by 4 bases, and 12 bases separated the two germline ends. CDR3 size: 15 residues. DNA of the CDR3: TGTGCCAGCAGTTACAAAGGGCCACTTTACAATGAGCAGTTCTTC. It specifies CASSYKGPLYNEQFF.